The 26 T cell receptor beta chains presented below share a single source sample, sequenced in a study of Graves' ophthalmopathy and Graves' hyperthyroidism. As the template, RNA transcripts were used to amplify TCR beta CDR3 regions. The workflow started with a first-round RT-PCR run with HTBI primers and then moved on to a second-round multiplex PCR. MiXCR, run by TCRdb on the multiplex PCR reads, gives a single entry per CDR3 protein. The sample records some 400,000 distinct CDR3 sequences, around 17% being singletons. The sample comprised peripheral blood. The receptors derive from a woman younger than 35 with Graves' ophthalmopathy.

This clonotype was counted ten times or more. The chain links TRBV7-2 to TRBJ2-7; possible D gene TRBD1, 5 bases. V gave up 5 bases and J gave up 6 bases, with 14 bases separating them. There are 13 residues in the CDR3. Germline V gives CDR1 SGHTA, CDR2 FQGNSA. CDR3: CASSRWGQGEQYF. In nucleotides, the CDR3 is TGTGCCAGCAGCCGGTGGGGTCAGGGCGAGCAGTACTTC.

This clonotype was observed at least ten times. The chain is built from TRBV29-1 and TRBJ1-1; D ambiguous. Germline CDR1 reads SQVTM; CDR2 reads ANQGSEA. V was pared by 6 bases and J by 1 base, with 9 bases between. The length of the CDR3 is 12 residues. The CDR3 is CSVLRQNTEAFF. CDR3 nucleotides: TGCAGCGTGCTCAGACAGAACACTGAAGCTTTCTTT. The full variable domain, with the rest looked up from reference TRBV29-1 and TRBJ1-1, is SAVISQKPSRDICQRGTSLTIQCQVDSQVTMMFWYRQQPGQSLTLIATANQGSEATYESGFVIDKFPISRPNLTFSTLTVSNMSPEDSSIYLCSVLRQNTEAFFGQGTRLTVV.

This clonotype showed up just a few times. The V call is TRBV6-5, the J call TRBJ1-2, with D uncertain. The CDR3 runs to 14 residues. Trimming cost V 2 bases and J 8 bases, with 15 bases left between them. CDR1 MNHEY and CDR2 SVGAGI come from the germline V gene. The CDR3 loop reads CASSYDGTAGGYTF. CDR3 DNA sequence: TGTGCCAGCAGTTACGATGGCACAGCGGGAGGCTACACCTTC.

This clonotype was counted ten times or more. The V and J genes are TRBV7-8 and TRBJ2-5; 14 nucleotides align to TRBD2. Germline assignment: CDR1 SGHVS and CDR2 FQNEAQ. Unmatched junction bases numbered 11, after V lost 1 base and J lost 4 bases. The CDR3 consists of 19 residues. The CDR3 is CASSLEARLAGGVGETQYF. The CDR3 DNA sequence: TGTGCCAGCAGCTTAGAGGCGCGACTAGCGGGAGGGGTGGGAGAGACCCAGTACTTC.

This clonotype was counted many times. The V call is TRBV6-2 or TRBV6-3, the J call TRBJ2-4, with a weak D call TRBD1 (6 bases). The V gene's germline CDR1 is MNHEY and CDR2 SVGEGT. V dropped 6 bases and J dropped 0 bases, with 18 bases sitting between them. The CDR3 sequence is 17 residues long. CDR3 coding DNA: TGTGCCAGCAGCGCTAAGGGACAAAGCCTAGCCAAAAACATTCAGTACTTC. Amino acid sequence: CASSAKGQSLAKNIQYF.

This clonotype was seen repeatedly, ten times or more. V gene TRBV20-1 combines with J gene TRBJ2-7; the match to TRBD2 covers 10 bases. The germline V gene has CDR1 DFQATT and CDR2 SNEGSKA (reference sequence). The CDR3 runs 16 residues. J gave up 3 bases and V 1 base, and 9 bases lay outside the gene matches. CDR3 DNA: TGCAGTGCTAGAGGTTATGGACTAGCGGCTTACTACGAGCAGTACTTC. Its protein is CSARGYGLAAYYEQYF.

This clonotype occurred many times. The V gene is TRBV20-1, the J gene TRBJ2-7, with TRBD2 identical over 9 bases. The CDR3 runs to 18 residues. V lost 4 bases, J lost 3 bases, and 19 bases stayed unmatched. Germline V gene lookup returns CDR1 DFQATT and CDR2 SNEGSKA (reference sequence). CDR3: CSATPRLRGREGRYEQYF. CDR3 nucleotides: TGCAGTGCTACCCCCCGTCTGAGGGGGCGGGAGGGACGCTACGAGCAGTACTTC.

This clonotype was seen ten or more times. The chain links TRBV7-2 to TRBJ2-4, with D perhaps TRBD2 (7 bases). Per the germline V gene, CDR1 is SGHTA and CDR2 is FQGNSA. The CDR3 runs to 13 residues. V was clipped by 4 bases and J by 9 bases, with 13 bases between them. In DNA, the CDR3 is TGTGCCAGCAGCTCGCAGGGAGGGGGCATTCAGTACTTC. It is translated as CASSSQGGGIQYF. The full variable domain, with the rest looked up from reference TRBV7-2 and TRBJ2-4, is GAGVSQSPSNKVTEKGKDVELRCDPISGHTALYWYRQSLGQGLEFLIYFQGNSAPDKSGLPSDRFSAERTGGSVSTLTIQRTQQEDSAVYLCASSSQGGGIQYFGAGTRLSVL.

This chain joins TRBV12-3 or TRBV12-4 and TRBJ2-7; D uncertain. Between the trimmed V and J ends, which lost 1 base and 0 bases, there was a span of 7 bases. The CDR3 sequence is 14 residues long. CDR3 in DNA: TGTGCCAGCAGTTTAGGCTGGAACTCCTACGAGCAGTACTTC. As protein: CASSLGWNSYEQYF.

This clonotype was recorded many times. The gene calls are TRBV10-3 and TRBJ2-5; 8 bases fit TRBD1. With V trimmed by 7 bases and J by 5 bases, 3 bases remained unmatched. The CDR3 covers 12 residues. Per the germline V gene, CDR1 is ENHRY and CDR2 is SYGVKD. The CDR3 spells CAIMDREETQYF. The CDR3 region has the DNA TGTGCCATCATGGACAGGGAGGAGACCCAGTACTTC.

Ten or more counts support this clonotype. V and J are TRBV9 and TRBJ1-1; possible D gene TRBD1, 6 bases. Trimming stripped 4 bases from V and 2 bases from J, with 15 bases between. Germline V gene data show CDR1 as SGDLS and CDR2 as YYNGEE. This CDR3 comprises 15 residues. In DNA form, the CDR3 reads TGTGCCAGCAGCCCAGGGGTTGGCAGAAACACTGAAGCTTTCTTT. Protein sequence: CASSPGVGRNTEAFF.

This clonotype has a count of ten or more. The gene calls are TRBV5-1 and TRBJ1-5, with D possibly being TRBD1 (5 bases). CDR1 and CDR2 (germline): SGHRS, YFSETQ. This CDR3 spans 14 amino acids. V dropped 5 bases and J dropped 3 bases, with 12 bases sitting between them. DNA of the CDR3: TGCGCCAGCAGACTAGAGGGGTTCAATCAGCCCCAGCATTTT. Translating it yields CASRLEGFNQPQHF.

This clonotype was picked up many times. The chain carries TRBV12-3 or TRBV12-4 and TRBJ1-1; D ambiguous. V was clipped by 5 bases and J by 0 bases, with 10 bases between them. The CDR3 contains 14 residues. The CDR3 loop reads CASSRGFLNTEAFF. CDR3 DNA: TGTGCCAGCAGTCGCGGGTTTCTGAACACTGAAGCTTTCTTT.

This clonotype appeared many times. The chain combines TRBV7-9 with TRBJ2-5, with TRBD2 matching over 9 bases. CDR1 is SEHNR, CDR2 FQNEAQ, per germline (reference sequence). Trimming removed 1 base from V and 2 bases from J; junction bases left unmatched: 5. CDR3 length: 16 amino acids. For the CDR3, the DNA is TGTGCCAGCAGCTTAGACAGCGGGGGGACTCAAGAGACCCAGTACTTC. It yields the protein CASSLDSGGTQETQYF.

This clonotype was found many times. The rearrangement links TRBV5-1 to TRBJ1-5; TRBD1 matches at 8 bases. This CDR3 is built from 15 residues. V trimming: 4 bases; J trimming: 4 bases; junction bases outside the gene matches: 7. The germline CDR1 and CDR2 sequences are SGHRS and YFSETQ. CDR3 DNA sequence: TGCGCCAGCAGCGAGAACACAGGGGGTAATCAGCCCCAGCATTTT. Protein product: CASSENTGGNQPQHF. The variable domain in full, with the rest retrieved from reference TRBV5-1 and TRBJ1-5, is KAGVTQTPRYLIKTRGQQVTLSCSPISGHRSVSWYQQTPGQGLQFLFEYFSETQRNKGNFPGRFSGRQFSNSRSEMNVSTLELGDSALYLCASSENTGGNQPQHFGDGTRLSIL.

In its sample, this clonotype was seen many times. This chain connects TRBV5-1 to TRBJ2-2; 7 nucleotides agree with TRBD2. In germline, CDR1 is SGHRS, CDR2 YFSETQ. Trimming took 0 bases from V and 2 from J; bases not matched to a gene: 7. This CDR3 has 17 amino acids. The CDR3 DNA reads as TGCGCCAGCAGCTTGGAAGGCGGCGGGGGAAACACCGGGGAGCTGTTTTTT. It translates to CASSLEGGGGNTGELFF.

The V call is TRBV6-1, the J call TRBJ2-7; the match to TRBD2 covers 12 bases. Germline CDR1 MNHNS, CDR2 SASEGT. The CDR3 loop spans 15 amino acids. The trim removed 8 bases at V and 2 bases at J, leaving 7 bases unmatched. CDR3 residues: CASEGLAGYPYEQYF. CDR3 bases: TGTGCCAGCGAGGGACTAGCGGGCTATCCCTACGAGCAGTACTTC.

This rearrangement joins TRBV12-3 or TRBV12-4 to TRBJ2-7, with D perhaps matching TRBD1 (5 bases). V was clipped by 3 bases and J by 5 bases, with 14 bases between them. This CDR3 contains 14 residues. The CDR3 loop reads CASSLGQGRNEQYF. The CDR3, as DNA: TGTGCCAGCAGTTTGGGTCAGGGAAGGAACGAGCAGTACTTC.

DNA for the CDR3: TGCGCCAGCAGCCACCCCCTGAGAGGGAGGATAACCGGGGAGCTGTTTTTT. It codes for CASSHPLRGRITGELFF. The chain couples TRBV4-1 to TRBJ2-2; D is perhaps TRBD2 (6 bases). The CDR3 loop spans 17 amino acids. The germline V and J ends were trimmed by 3 bases and 5 bases, with 19 bases remaining between them. Germline assignment: CDR1 MGHRA and CDR2 YSYEKL.

This clonotype was observed many times. V is TRBV25-1 and J is TRBJ1-5; 7 bases are a match to TRBD1. V was pared by 7 bases and J by 3 bases, with 6 bases of the junction left unmatched. This CDR3 contains 14 residues. The V gene's germline CDR1 is MGHDK and CDR2 SYGVNS. CDR3 in amino acids: CASMGRGFNQPQHF. CDR3 DNA sequence: TGTGCCAGCATGGGCAGGGGGTTCAATCAGCCCCAGCATTTT. The full variable domain, completed using reference TRBV25-1 and TRBJ1-5, is EADIYQTPRYLVIGTGKKITLECSQTMGHDKMYWYQQDPGMELHLIHYSYGVNSTEKGDLSSESTVSRIRTEHFPLTLESARPSHTSQYLCASMGRGFNQPQHFGDGTRLSIL.

This clonotype was observed at least ten times. The CDR3 DNA follows: TGTGCCAGCAGTTCCCCGGGACTAAAGAACACTGAAGCTTTCTTT. It translates to CASSSPGLKNTEAFF. The V and J genes are TRBV6-5 and TRBJ1-1; possible D gene TRBD1, 5 bases. This CDR3 spans 15 amino acids. The ends were cut back, 4 bases at V and 1 base at J, with 13 bases in the middle. Germline V lookup: CDR1 MNHEY, CDR2 SVGAGI.

The table lists this clonotype with many counts. The chain uses TRBV4-1 and TRBJ1-5, with a weak D call TRBD1 (6 bases). The V and J ends lost 4 bases and 4 bases respectively, with 17 bases between them. The length of the CDR3 is 16 residues. Germline values: CDR1 MGHRA, CDR2 YSYEKL. The CDR3 sequence is CASSLIFLTGNQPQHF. For the CDR3, the DNA is TGCGCCAGCAGCCTGATCTTTCTGACAGGAAATCAGCCCCAGCATTTT.

This clonotype was detected many times. This sequence joins TRBV27 and TRBJ2-7; possible D gene TRBD1, 8 bases. CDR3 length: 15 amino acids. Germline V lookup: CDR1 MNHEY, CDR2 SMNVEV (reference sequence). The V gene lost 0 bases and the J gene lost 3 bases, with 12 bases spanning the gap. The CDR3 spells CASSLSGGTGYEQYF. The CDR3 nucleotides are TGTGCCAGCAGTTTATCGGGGGGGACAGGCTACGAGCAGTACTTC.

The chain combines TRBV27 with TRBJ2-5, with D maybe TRBD1 (6 bases). Germline CDR1 reads MNHEY; CDR2 reads SMNVEV (reference sequence). Trimming pared 1 base from V and 2 bases from J, leaving 8 bases between. The CDR3 length is 14 residues. In DNA form, the CDR3 reads TGTGCCAGCAGTTTATACGGACAGCAAGAGACCCAGTACTTC. This translates into CASSLYGQQETQYF.

The V call is TRBV24-1, the J call TRBJ2-5, with D perhaps given as TRBD1 or TRBD2 (5 bases each). The V end lost 2 bases, the J end lost 5 bases, and 8 bases lay between the germline ends. The CDR3 runs 13 residues. Per the germline V gene, CDR1 is KGHDR and CDR2 is SFDVKD. The CDR3 nucleotides are TGTGCCACCAGTGATTCGAGGGGCGAGACCCAGTACTTC. Protein sequence: CATSDSRGETQYF.

This clonotype was counted many times. J is TRBJ1-1 and V is TRBV18; the D is unclear. The CDR3 spans 14 residues. Trimming removed 1 base at V and 0 bases at J, with 6 bases between. CDR1 is KGHSH and CDR2 is LQKENI in the germline V gene. CDR3 region: CASSPLGMNTEAFF. CDR3 DNA sequence: TGTGCCAGCTCACCACTGGGAATGAACACTGAAGCTTTCTTT. Full variable domain (missing parts from reference TRBV18 and TRBJ1-1): NAGVMQNPRHLVRRRGQEARLRCSPMKGHSHVYWYRQLPEEGLKFMVYLQKENIIDESGMPKERFSAEFPKEGPSILRIQQVVRGDSAAYFCASSPLGMNTEAFFGQGTRLTVV.